This entry concerns a single T cell receptor beta chain. Its antigen is unidentified. The authors distributed each subset's genomic DNA evenly over several immunoSEQ plates. The method was immunoSEQ multiplex PCR; TCRdb's version includes in-frame clones alone and lacks a portion of them. The repertoire holds approximately 2,200,000 clones, with about 92% as singletons. CD45RO-negative CD8 cells positively selected for CCR7 made up the naive population, which excluded terminally differentiated effector memory CD45RA+ cells. This sample was taken from a study of shared clonotypes between healthy human individuals. Study-level points and caveats: Incomplete sequencing of sorted subsets was indicated by rarefaction despite large depth.

CDR3 length: 14 amino acids. V lost 2 bases and J 4 bases, leaving 9 bases between the germline ends. Per germline, CDR1 SGHTA and CDR2 FQGNSA. This TCR was recovered from a man younger than 35 in good health. Some clones in this sample may be carry-over from other donors' samples. The sample taken for sequencing was naive CD8+ T cells from PBMCs. The V gene is TRBV7-2, the J gene TRBJ2-1, with no clear D. The CDR3 coding sequence is TGTGCCAGCAGCTTAATTGGGCATTACAATGAGCAGTTCTTC. Translated: CASSLIGHYNEQFF.